A single sample is the source of the 7 T cell receptor beta chains below, sequenced in a study of human T cells and chemical hapten exposure. This sample's time point: patch test 2, 6 weeks after DPC sensitization. Treatment indicated: therapeutic diphenylcyclopropenone sensitization with weekly scalp DPC. TCRdb re-called the RACE reads through MiXCR, storing one row per CDR3 protein. The sample has a few hundred thousand distinct CDR3 sequences, under 6.5% seen once; the top ten hold around 6%. The specimen was whole blood, collected in connection with sensitization to the hapten diphenylcyclopropenone (DPC). These TCRs come from a woman aged 18-29 years with alopecia areata. Some clones in this sample may be carry-over from other donors' samples.

There are many counts of this clonotype. The chain couples TRBV29-1 to TRBJ1-1; D is unresolved. This CDR3 region has 10 residues. CDR1 and CDR2 (germline): SQVTM, ANQGSEA. Trimming removed 7 bases at V and 4 bases at J, with 7 bases between. CDR3 protein: CSGVSTEAFF. The CDR3 coding sequence is TGCAGCGGGGTCTCCACTGAAGCTTTCTTT.

Worth noting for this clonotype: A much larger clone is a single base away; this may be a read error. The rearrangement links TRBV6-2 or TRBV6-3 to TRBJ2-3; the match to TRBD2 covers 10 bases. Germline CDR1 is MNHEY and CDR2 is SVGEGT. The CDR3 sequence is 16 residues long. The CDR3 loop reads CGSRVDASGGADTQYF. As DNA, the CDR3 is TGTGGCAGCAGGGTCGATGCTAGCGGGGGAGCAGATACGCAGTATTTT.

The chain combines TRBV5-6 with TRBJ2-3; 11 nucleotides agree with TRBD2. CDR1 and CDR2 (germline): SGHDT, YYEEEE. This CDR3 is built from 16 residues. The trim removed 4 bases at V and 2 bases at J, leaving 6 bases unmatched. CDR3 sequence (DNA): TGTGCCAGCAGCAGACTAGCGGGGACGTACACAGATACGCAGTATTTT. Its protein product is CASSRLAGTYTDTQYF.

This clonotype has more than one count but fewer than ten. The chain is built from TRBV2 and TRBJ1-2, with a weak D call TRBD1 (6 bases). The germline V gene has CDR1 SNHLY and CDR2 FYNNEI. Trimming cost V 7 bases and J 4 bases, with 19 bases left between them. The CDR3 has 15 amino acids. CDR3 in DNA: TGTGCCAGCATCTTTTCCAGGGGAGCCGCCTATGGCTACACCTTC. This encodes CASIFSRGAAYGYTF.

The sample holds a few counts of this clonotype. The chain carries TRBV20-1 and TRBJ2-7, with TRBD2 matching over 7 bases. Per the germline V gene, CDR1 is DFQATT and CDR2 is SNEGSKA (reference sequence). The CDR3 is 13 residues long. Trimming cost V 3 bases and J 5 bases; bases outside gene matches: 7. CDR3 in DNA: TGCAGTGCTAGCTCCTGGACTAGTAACGAGCAGTACTTC. This translates into CSASSWTSNEQYF.

This clonotype showed up many times. The CDR3 DNA reads as TGTGCCACCAGTGGCCGGACTAGCGGGGGGAATGAGCAGTTCTTC. It codes for CATSGRTSGGNEQFF. The rearrangement links TRBV24-1 to TRBJ2-1, with TRBD2 matching over 14 bases. Germline CDR1 is KGHDR and CDR2 is SFDVKD. J was trimmed by 7 bases and V by 5 bases; bases with no gene match: 3. CDR3 length: 15 residues.

This clonotype was seen repeatedly, ten times or more. The CDR3: CASSSYRGGEAFF. In DNA, the CDR3 is TGTGCCAGCAGCTCCTACAGGGGGGGCGAAGCTTTCTTT. The chain is built from TRBV5-5 and TRBJ1-1, with 8 bases aligning to TRBD1. Germline values: CDR1 SGHKS, CDR2 YYEKEE (reference sequence). V gave up 3 bases and J gave up 8 bases; unmatched junction bases: 6. The CDR3 length is 13 residues.